This T cell receptor beta chain originates from a study of cytomegalovirus exposure and HLA in healthy donors (dated by TCRdb to the late 2010s). For context, the study as a whole: An earlier analysis of 587 of the donors reported 250 to 300 Gb of sequence data and some 110 million unique TCR beta sequences obtained from some 170 million T cells. Around 320 gigabases of sequencing data and some 85 million unique TCR sequences were included in an early release covering around 650 HLA-typed donors. Of the roughly 400 genotyped donors, roughly 85% fell in the genetic ancestry cluster associated with self-reported Caucasian donors. The aim of the study was to test whether cataloging public T cell receptors could identify signatures of past pathogen exposure. Using immunosequencing, the study profiled T cell repertoires from 500 to 800 subjects and related those repertoires to cytomegalovirus serostatus. Along with the roughly 670-subject first cohort, a separate validation cohort of over a hundred different subjects was used. The study combined high-throughput TCR immunosequencing, statistical association of individual TCRs with disease status, and machine learning to predict cytomegalovirus infection status. A later analysis re-examined previously published TCR beta repertoires from roughly 720 donors and added high-resolution HLA genotyping to investigate patterns of TCR occurrence. The later analysis used no new phenotypic data to find candidate immune exposures, relying instead on TCR beta sequences and their occurrence across donors. An earlier analysis of some 500 of the donors applied high-throughput TCR beta sequencing to assess whether each TCR beta V gene segment acted as functional or pseudogenic. Alongside the repertoire data, information on donor age, sex, ethnicity and CMV serostatus was compiled. In a later genetic analysis, genome-wide SNP genotypes for about three fifths of the roughly 670 donors were used, and that subset was treated as a discovery cohort. Every repertoire in the discovery cohort had been generated on one and the same sequencing platform. HLA typing covered class I and class II loci at four-digit resolution. Typing coverage differed by locus: A, B, C, DRB1 and DQB1 were typed in roughly 629-640 donors, DQA1 in about 550, DPA1 in some 600, and DPB1 in 472. Because of strong linkage in the cohort, four to six DR-DQ haplotypes were treated as single units for association and clustering. On average, roughly 240,000 unique TCR beta nucleotide sequences were sequenced per donor among fewer than 500 genotyped donors of the cohort, with 15% to 20% of those sequences being non-productive.

Of note for this clone: Its antigen is unknown. No per-base quality is available; no much larger clone lies one base away.

Libraries were built with the immunoSEQ multiplex PCR assay. For the multiplex PCR, a mixture combining 60 forward primers for TCR Vbeta segments and 13 reverse primers for TCR Jbeta segments was used. The CDR3 region of rearranged TCR beta genes was amplified from genomic DNA by a multiplex PCR assay. On the Illumina HiSeq System, the amplified TCR beta libraries were sequenced as 87-base-pair reads. In the authors' own workflow: A later analysis tallied tens of millions of unique TCR beta chains across the approximately 670 repertoires, and around 9.9 million of those chains were shared by two or more donors. To remove PCR and sequencing errors, raw reads were error-corrected and collapsed into unique sequences using a nearest-neighbor algorithm that merged closely related sequences. CDR3 sequences were aligned to IMGT reference sequences to assign V, D and J gene segments. For a sequence to be retained, a match of at least six nucleotides to both a V gene segment and a J gene segment was required. Rearrangements were called productive when the CDR3 lacked stop codons and stayed in frame with V and J; all others were non-productive. CDR3 was defined by IMGT convention, running from the second conserved V-encoded cysteine to the conserved J-encoded phenylalanine. The earlier analysis of 500 to 650 of the donors excluded any sequence lacking an unambiguous match to a single V gene segment. An earlier analysis of 450 to 650 of the donors called V segments functional above 56.7% productive rearrangements and segregating when the between-donor standard deviation exceeded 5%. To diagnose cytomegalovirus status from the catalog of TCR beta chain sequences, a statistical classification framework was built. In a later analysis, TCR nucleotide sequences were compared against IMGT/GENE-DB human TR gene sequences so that V and J genes could be assigned. In a later analysis, CDR3 sequences and most-parsimonious VDJ recombination scenarios were assigned using the TCRdist pipeline. A later analysis defined each TCR beta chain by its CDR3 amino acid sequence plus V-gene family, and excluded reads lacking a unique V-gene family. To address suspected cross-contamination and a sequencing artifact, a later analysis removed 550 to 750 highly shared, low-generation-probability nucleotide sequences. A later analysis calculated a clonal expansion index for each public chain from normalized within-repertoire ranks of inferred template counts. A later analysis computed generation probabilities with a VDJ recombination model fitted to out-of-frame rearrangements, and checked the results against IGoR. A later analysis scored TCR-TCR, TCR-HLA and TCR-CMV co-occurrence with hypergeometric tests, applying a repertoire-size bias correction to TCR pairs. A later analysis estimated false discovery rates by permuting HLA or CMV assignments 20 times. In a later analysis, co-occurring TCRs were grouped with DBSCAN, and TCRdist sequence similarity was added when clustering was performed within HLA-allele-positive subsets. Repertoires with fewer than 30,000 or more than 120,000 public chains, plus five repertoires with anomalous nucleotide sharing, were excluded from co-occurrence clustering. TCRdb holds this immuneACCESS table with in-frame rearrangements only. Some clones are missing; in checked studies, unresolved V genes explain under half, and the rest has no known cause. V and J calls plus clone size are reproduced from that table; the DNA served to infer D and trimming. Within this sample are tens of thousands of clones, with 80% of them counted one time only. Of the sample, around 6% is held by the ten largest clones.

Points the paper makes about the study in general: In an earlier analysis of some 640 of the donors, most TCR beta V segments were observed in productive rearrangements about 87% or about 30% of the time, broadly matching IMGT annotations. According to the authors, the approach could potentially be generalized to other disease states and immunological phenotypes. Correlated functional status among segregating V segments might reflect linkage disequilibrium, but an unknown experimental factor could not be ruled out. The 87-base-pair reads could not distinguish some IMGT-functional V segments, including TRBV6-2 and TRBV6-3, so those segments were excluded. The earlier analysis of about 600 of the donors excluded 15 to 20 rarely observed V segments, including chromosome 9 orphons, because counts were too low. In a later analysis, most CMV-associated TCR beta chains were found to appear HLA-restricted, with HLA associations seemingly driven largely by CMV exposure. Because HLA typing was missing for some donors at each locus, association tests included only the typed subset. The presence/absence analyses assumed that sequencing depth was roughly uniform across donors, and that assumption may not be true. According to a later analysis, parvovirus B19, influenza, CMV and Epstein-Barr virus appeared linked to several top co-occurrence clusters. In a later genetic analysis, a missense DCLRE1C variant was associated with V-gene and J-gene trimming of TCR beta chains, and the association was replicated in an independent cohort. Only TCR beta chains were sequenced in this cohort, and the absence of alpha or paired-chain data limited detectable features. The only immune exposure information available for the cohort was CMV serostatus. In a later analysis, HLA-associated TCR beta chains were found to be more clonally expanded and to have lower generation probabilities than equally common non-associated chains. A cluster of highly shared sequence variants was judged likely to be a technical artifact of the sequencing pipeline. At a false discovery rate of 0.05, a later analysis linked some 18,000 TCR beta sequences to specific HLA alleles. A later analysis found that TCR association rates varied across HLA loci, with DRB1 alleles showing the most associated TCRs and HLA-C alleles the fewest. In both the original and validation cohorts, the classifier was reported to diagnose cytomegalovirus status with high specificity and sensitivity. A further reported finding was that TCR beta sequences accurately predicted the HLA-A and HLA-B alleles for most subjects in the first cohort. Assigning TCR associations to individual alleles was difficult when HLA alleles, especially DR and DQ, strongly co-occurred. In a later genetic analysis, fewer N-insertions in productive TCRs were reported among donors in an Asian-associated ancestry cluster than the approximately 670-donor mean. The study listed 164 TCR beta chains as associated with cytomegalovirus. While some public TCRs were present in many individuals, most TCR sequences turned up only very rarely across donors. A few of the identified cytomegalovirus-associated TCR beta chains were confirmed in vitro to be specific for cytomegalovirus antigens.

V is reduced by 6 bases and J by 8 bases, leaving a spacing of 20 bases between them. There are 15 amino acids in the CDR3, from cysteine to phenylalanine inclusive. The DNA shown is the 45-base CDR3, in frame from base 1. Per the germline V gene, MNHEY is the CDR1 and SVGAGI is the CDR2. The cohort consisted of some 730 healthy bone marrow donors. All cohort members were sampled while nominally healthy, although unrecorded immune exposures were likely present. The donor tested CMV seronegative, placing the donor among the 352 seronegative members of the cohort. Each donor provided a peripheral blood sample, and peripheral blood mononuclear cells were used for TCR beta sequencing. Genomic DNA extraction from the blood cell samples was performed with the Qiagen DNeasy Blood Extraction Kit.

Sequenced sample: PBMCs. This TCR came from a male donor in good health and CMV-seronegative. The chain is encoded by TRBV6-5 joined to TRBJ2-1; the D segment cannot be called with confidence. DNA sequence: TGTGCCAGCAGGACCGGAGCCCGGTTTTTCGATGAGCAGTTCTTC. The translation is CASRTGARFFDEQFF.